This T cell receptor (beta chain) appears in the sequencing data of a study of T-cell reconstitution after alpha-beta-depleted transplantation in children. General observations from the study: Most T-cell counts and diversity one year after the transplant came from T cells that were newly produced.

Details on this clonotype: The antigen remains undetermined.

The V end was cut by 5 bases, the J end by 1 base, with 9 bases between. Germline CDR1 is SGHRS and CDR2 is YFSETQ. CDR3 length: 13 residues. A library of TCRbeta sequences, prepared with unique molecular identifiers, was generated. TCRdb reanalysed the PCR reads using MiXCR and keeps one entry per CDR3 protein. The sample lists 450,000 to 550,000 distinct CDR3 sequences; roughly 11% were seen once. The source material was PBMCs, mostly from graft donor cells, sampled 180 days after TCRalphabeta/CD19-depleted stem cell transplant. This sequence joins TRBV5-1 and TRBJ1-2; D is uncertain. The sequence derives from a female patient between 2 and 15 years old who had a stem cell transplant for aplastic anemia, so the T cells may come from the graft donor. CDR3 protein: CASSPSLNYGYTF. CDR3 sequence (DNA): TGCGCCAGCAGTCCCAGCCTTAACTATGGCTACACCTTC.